The T cell receptor (beta chain) under discussion was sequenced for a study of a mutant IDH1 vaccine in newly diagnosed glioma. Study summary: In weeks 1, 3, 5, 7, 11, 15, 19 and 23, patients were immunized, eight times in all. The sex distribution of treated patients was approximately 62% male and about 38% female, with a mean age of roughly 40 years. Before enrollment, the patients had been treated with radiotherapy alone, temozolomide alone, or both together. Most of them had received both.

Turning to this clone: What it binds is unknown.

Study-wide results and limits: Seemingly, pseudoprogression had no relation to changes in the top peripheral T cell clonotypes.

Time point described: week 23, last vaccination. Vaccination comprised doses that each held 300 ug of mutant IDH1 20-mer peptide, plus topical imiquimod. Clones were read by immunoSEQ multiplex PCR, and TCRdb kept only the in-frame ones, dropping some. The table shows tens of thousands of clones, with about 81% occurring only once. V lost 8 bases to trimming and J lost 0 bases; unmatched junction nucleotides: 3. The CDR3 has 13 residues. Germline CDR1 is LNHDA and CDR2 is SQIVND (reference sequence). This TCR came from a woman aged 40 to 50 with glioma. Some clones in this sample may be carry-over from other donors' samples. The rearrangement links TRBV19 to TRBJ1-1; TRBD1 matches at 7 bases. The sample consisted of PBMCs, taken from a glioma patient whose treatment included an IDH1 peptide vaccine. The CDR3 region has the DNA TGTGCCAGTTTGGGACAGATGAACACTGAAGCTTTCTTT. Protein product: CASLGQMNTEAFF.